This entry describes one TCR beta chain. As yet, its antigen is unknown. This record belongs to a study of shared clonotypes between healthy human individuals. General study results and limits: Estimated clonotype richness was generally higher in naive than memory subsets. There were few donors, and this limited the genetic and exposure-history diversity represented.

The CDR3 is 15 residues long. Trimming took 0 bases from V and 9 from J, leaving 14 bases between them. Looked up from germline, CDR1 is LNHNV and CDR2 is YYDKDF (reference sequence). The method was immunoSEQ multiplex PCR; TCRdb's version includes in-frame clones alone and lacks a portion of them. The table has roughly 2.6 million clones, 85% to 95% seen once. What was sequenced was naive CD4+ T cells sorted from blood. Described subset: CD45RA+ positively selected. The TCR comes from a man between 18 and 29 years old in good health. V usage is TRBV15 and J usage is TRBJ2-2; no reliable D call. The CDR3, as DNA: TGTGCCACCAGCAGAGATAGGGTCCAGTTCAGGGAGCTGTTTTTT. Encoded protein: CATSRDRVQFRELFF.